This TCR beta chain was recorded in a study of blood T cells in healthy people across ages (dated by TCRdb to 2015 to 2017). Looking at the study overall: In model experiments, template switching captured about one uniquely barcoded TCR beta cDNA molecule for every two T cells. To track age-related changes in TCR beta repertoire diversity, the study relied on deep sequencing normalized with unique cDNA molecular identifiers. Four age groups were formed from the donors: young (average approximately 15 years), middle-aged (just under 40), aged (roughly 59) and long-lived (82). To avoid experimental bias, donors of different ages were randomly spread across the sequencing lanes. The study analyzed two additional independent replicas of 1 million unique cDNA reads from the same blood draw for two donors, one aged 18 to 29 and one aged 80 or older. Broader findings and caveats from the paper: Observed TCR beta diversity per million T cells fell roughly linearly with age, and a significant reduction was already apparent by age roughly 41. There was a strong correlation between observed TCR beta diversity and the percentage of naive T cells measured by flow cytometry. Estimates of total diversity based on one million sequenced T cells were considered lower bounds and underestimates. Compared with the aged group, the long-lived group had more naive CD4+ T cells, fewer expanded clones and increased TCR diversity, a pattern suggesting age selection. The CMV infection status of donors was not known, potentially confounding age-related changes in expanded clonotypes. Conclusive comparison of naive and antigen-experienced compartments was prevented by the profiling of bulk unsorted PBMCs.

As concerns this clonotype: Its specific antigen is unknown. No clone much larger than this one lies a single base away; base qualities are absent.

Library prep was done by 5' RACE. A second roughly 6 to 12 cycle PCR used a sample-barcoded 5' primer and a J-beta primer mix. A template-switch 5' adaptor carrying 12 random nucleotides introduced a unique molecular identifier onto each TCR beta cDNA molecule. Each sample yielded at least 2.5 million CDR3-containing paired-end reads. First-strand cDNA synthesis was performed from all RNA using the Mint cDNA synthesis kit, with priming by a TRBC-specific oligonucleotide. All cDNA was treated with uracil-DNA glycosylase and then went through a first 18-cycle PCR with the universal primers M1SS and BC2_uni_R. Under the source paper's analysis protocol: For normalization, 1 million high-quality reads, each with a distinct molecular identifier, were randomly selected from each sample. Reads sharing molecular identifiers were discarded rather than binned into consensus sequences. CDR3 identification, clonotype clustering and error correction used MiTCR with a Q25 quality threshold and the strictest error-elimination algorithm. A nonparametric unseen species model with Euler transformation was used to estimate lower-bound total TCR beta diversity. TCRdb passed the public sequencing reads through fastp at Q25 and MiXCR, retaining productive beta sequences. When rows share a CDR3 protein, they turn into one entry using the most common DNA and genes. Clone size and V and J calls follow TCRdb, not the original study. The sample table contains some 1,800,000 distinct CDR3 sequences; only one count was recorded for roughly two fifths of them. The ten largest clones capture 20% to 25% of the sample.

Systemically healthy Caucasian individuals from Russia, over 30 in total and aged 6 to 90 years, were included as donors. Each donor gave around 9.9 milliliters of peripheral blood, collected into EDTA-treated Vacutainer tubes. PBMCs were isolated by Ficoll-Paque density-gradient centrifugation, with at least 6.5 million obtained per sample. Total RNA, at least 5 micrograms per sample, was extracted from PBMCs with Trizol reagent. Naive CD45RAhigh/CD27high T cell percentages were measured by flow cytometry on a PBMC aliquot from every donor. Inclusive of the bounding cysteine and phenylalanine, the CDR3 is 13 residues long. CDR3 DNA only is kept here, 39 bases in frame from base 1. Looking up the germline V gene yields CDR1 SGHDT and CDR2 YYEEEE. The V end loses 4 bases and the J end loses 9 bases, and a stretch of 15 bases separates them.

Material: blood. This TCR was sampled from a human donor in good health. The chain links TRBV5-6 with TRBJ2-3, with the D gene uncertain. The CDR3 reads CASSPSDLGTQYF. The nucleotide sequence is TGTGCCAGCAGCCCCTCGGACCTAGGAACGCAGTATTTT. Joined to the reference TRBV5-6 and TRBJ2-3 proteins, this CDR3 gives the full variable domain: DAGVTQSPTHLIKTRGQQVTLRCSPKSGHDTVSWYQQALGQGPQFIFQYYEEEERQRGNFPDRFSGHQFPNYSSELNVNALLLGDSALYLCASSPSDLGTQYFGPGTRLTVL.